A single sample is the source of the 29 T cell receptor beta chains below, sequenced in a study of early T cells in non-severe SARS-CoV-2 infection (dated by TCRdb to about 2021). Library preparation used 5' RACE. Sequenced using a NextSeq 500. The public reads were quality trimmed at Q25 with fastp and then assembled into clones with MiXCR by TCRdb, keeping productive beta chains. Rows merge per CDR3 protein into single entries with the most common DNA and genes. A total of approximately 70,000 distinct CDR3 sequences appear in this sample, approximately 12% of them only once. Of the sample, approximately 6.4% falls within the top ten clones. Sequenced: whole blood. The source of these receptors is an adult who was a healthcare worker with PCR-confirmed SARS-CoV-2 infection or an uninfected control (not recorded which).

This clonotype came up many times. The chain recombines TRBV7-2 with TRBJ1-6; 8 bases align to TRBD1. Germline V gene data show CDR1 as SGHTA and CDR2 as FQGNSA. With 5 bases clipped from V and 4 bases from J, the junction kept 10 bases outside the gene matches. The CDR3 contains 17 residues. CDR3 sequence (DNA): TGTGCCAGCAGCCGGCCCCGGGACAGGCGGTATAATTCACCCCTCCACTTT. Translation: CASSRPRDRRYNSPLHF.

J is TRBJ1-5 and V is TRBV7-3, with 10 bases matching TRBD1. Germline CDR1 reads SGHTA; CDR2 reads FQGTGA. The J segment lost 7 bases and the V segment lost 5 bases, leaving 5 bases of the junction unmatched. CDR3 length: 14 residues. The chain's CDR3 is CASSLTGGGQPQHF. The CDR3 coding sequence is TGTGCCAGCAGCCTGACAGGGGGCGGGCAGCCCCAGCATTTT.

This clonotype came up a few times. The chain joins TRBV6-2 or TRBV6-3 to TRBJ2-7; TRBD1 agrees at 7 bases. CDR1 MNHEY and CDR2 SVGEGT come from the germline V gene. The V gene end was trimmed by 7 bases and the J gene end by 0 bases; junction bases not matched to a gene: 3. The CDR3 extends over 13 amino acids. CDR3 sequence reads: CASNGQDSYEQYF. The CDR3 DNA reads TGTGCCAGCAACGGACAGGACTCCTACGAGCAGTACTTC.

This chain connects TRBV14 to TRBJ1-2, with D unclear. The CDR3 extends over 13 amino acids. The V gene's germline CDR1 is SGHDN and CDR2 FVKESK. Trimming removed 1 base at V and 4 bases at J, with 7 bases between. CDR3 sequence reads: CASSQGTGYGYTF. The CDR3, as DNA: TGTGCCAGCAGCCAAGGGACGGGCTATGGCTACACCTTC.

For the CDR3, the DNA is TGTGCCAGCTCACCACGGGTCCAATTTAGCGCGAACACCGGGGAGCTGTTTTTT. Translated: CASSPRVQFSANTGELFF. V gene TRBV18 combines with J gene TRBJ2-2, with a weak D call TRBD2 (5 bases). The CDR3 sequence is 18 residues long. Per germline, CDR1 KGHSH and CDR2 LQKENI. Trimming took 1 base from V and 0 from J, leaving 15 bases between them.

This clonotype was found a few times. The chain has TRBV9 and TRBJ2-5, with 7 bases identical to TRBD1. The CDR3 totals 13 residues. With V trimmed by 3 bases and J by 5 bases, 4 bases remained unmatched. Germline CDR1 is SGDLS and CDR2 is YYNGEE. The CDR3 here is CASSEGADETQYF. CDR3 coding DNA: TGTGCCAGCAGCGAGGGGGCTGATGAGACCCAGTACTTC.

This chain uses TRBV11-2 with TRBJ2-3; D remains ambiguous. Deletions cut 5 bases from V and 0 bases from J, with 12 bases between. The germline CDR1 and CDR2 sequences are SGHAT and FQNNGV. There are 15 residues in the CDR3. The CDR3 DNA sequence: TGTGCCAGCAGCCCCGTCAGGTACAGCACAGATACGCAGTATTTT. Translation gives CASSPVRYSTDTQYF. Supplemented by reference TRBV11-2 and TRBJ2-3, the full variable domain reads EAGVAQSPRYKIIEKRQSVAFWCNPISGHATLYWYQQILGQGPKLLIQFQNNGVVDDSQLPKDRFSAERLKGVDSTLKIQPAKLEDSAVYLCASSPVRYSTDTQYFGPGTRLTVL.

This clonotype came up a few times. This sequence joins TRBV29-1 and TRBJ1-2; D ambiguous. The germline V gene encodes CDR1 SQVTM and CDR2 ANQGSEA. Trimming pared 6 bases from V and 7 bases from J, leaving 6 bases between. The CDR3 totals 9 residues. The CDR3 DNA follows: TGCAGCGTCACTCCTGGCTACACCTTC. It codes for CSVTPGYTF.

This clonotype was seen a few times. The chain combines TRBV12-3 or TRBV12-4 with TRBJ1-1, with D tentatively TRBD1 (5 bases). V dropped 3 bases and J dropped 11 bases, with 16 bases sitting between them. The CDR3 sequence is 13 residues long. DNA for the CDR3: TGTGCCAGCAGTTTGAATGGGGGGTTCGGGGCTTTCTTT. Translated: CASSLNGGFGAFF.

This clonotype was seen a few times. V gene TRBV7-2 combines with J gene TRBJ2-7, with 13 positions matching TRBD2. This CDR3 has 16 residues. In germline, CDR1 is SGHTA, CDR2 FQGNSA. Trimming took 3 bases from V and 9 from J; bases not matched to a gene: 11. The CDR3 DNA follows: TGTGCCAGCAGCTTGACTAGCGGGGGGCCCACTTCCTTGCAGTACTTC. It is translated as CASSLTSGGPTSLQYF.

This clonotype was seen at least ten times. CDR3 nucleotides: TGTGCCAGCAGTGCTACAGGGAACACTGAAGCTTTCTTT. As protein: CASSATGNTEAFF. The rearrangement uses TRBV2 and TRBJ1-1, with D possibly matching TRBD1 (5 bases). Germline CDR1 is SNHLY and CDR2 is FYNNEI. This CDR3 contains 13 residues. Deletions cut 4 bases from V and 1 base from J, with 7 bases between.

The chain employs TRBV19 and TRBJ2-1; D unresolved. The V end lost 3 bases, the J end lost 2 bases, and 11 bases lay between the germline ends. CDR1 is LNHDA and CDR2 is SQIVND in the germline V gene (reference sequence). The length of the CDR3 is 15 residues. CDR3 amino acids: CASSISMGPYNEQFF. DNA for the CDR3: TGTGCCAGTAGTATCTCTATGGGTCCCTACAATGAGCAGTTCTTC.

This chain links TRBV29-1 with TRBJ1-1, with D tentatively TRBD1 (5 bases). CDR3 length: 12 residues. Between the trimmed V and J ends, which lost 4 bases and 4 bases, there was a span of 10 bases. From germline, CDR1 is SQVTM and CDR2 ANQGSEA. In nucleotides, the CDR3 is TGCAGCGTTGTAGCAGGGAGCACTGAAGCTTTCTTT. It yields the protein CSVVAGSTEAFF.

This clonotype was counted between two and nine times. The chain has TRBV30 and TRBJ2-1, with a possible D match to TRBD1 (6 bases). Germline V CDR1 and CDR2: GTSNPN, SVGIG (reference sequence). Trimming removed 4 bases from V and 11 bases from J, with 21 bases in between. CDR3 length equals 14 residues. CDR3 loop: CAWNTGSVFNQQFF. The CDR3, as DNA: TGTGCCTGGAATACAGGGTCAGTCTTTAATCAGCAGTTCTTC.

This clonotype was detected a few times. This rearrangement joins TRBV21-1 to TRBJ1-2; TRBD1 is the table's D call, not checked against the DNA. TRBV21-1 is tagged as a pseudogene. The CDR3 spans 13 residues. The CDR3 region is CASGGDSNYGYTF. The CDR3 DNA sequence: TGTGCCAGCGGGGGGGATTCTAACTATGGCTACACCTTC.

This chain joins TRBV7-2 and TRBJ2-7; D unclear. This CDR3 has 12 amino acids. Trimming pared 9 bases from V and 2 bases from J, leaving 11 bases between. Germline values: CDR1 SGHTA, CDR2 FQGNSA. CDR3 bases: TGTGCCAGTGCCGGGCGACCCTACGAGCAGTACTTC. It codes for CASAGRPYEQYF.

The chain is built from TRBV7-6 and TRBJ2-5; TRBD2 is a possible D gene (6 bases). Per germline, CDR1 SGHVS and CDR2 FNYEAQ. The CDR3 has 17 amino acids. V shed 5 bases and J shed 0 bases, with 19 bases lying between them. The CDR3 loop is CASSPAVQRAYQETQYF. In nucleotides, the CDR3 is TGTGCCAGCAGCCCAGCAGTCCAGCGGGCGTACCAAGAGACCCAGTACTTC.

Concerning this clonotype itself: A much larger clone lies a single base off, so this may be a read error. CDR3 nucleotide sequence: TGTGCCAGCAACCCCCTTTTGGACGCTGAGCAGTTCTTC. Translation: CASNPLLDAEQFF. The chain uses TRBV11-2 and TRBJ2-1; unclear D gene. Germline V gene data show CDR1 as SGHAT and CDR2 as FQNNGV. V was trimmed by 7 bases and J by 9 bases, leaving 16 bases between them. The CDR3 totals 13 residues.

This clonotype appeared many times. The V gene is TRBV5-1, the J gene TRBJ2-7; D not resolved. CDR1 is SGHRS, CDR2 YFSETQ, per germline. V was cut by 2 bases and J by 5 bases, with 17 bases left in between. The CDR3 has 15 amino acids. This chain's CDR3 is CASSFRQTRSHEQYF. CDR3 in DNA: TGCGCCAGCAGCTTCCGTCAGACCAGAAGCCACGAGCAGTACTTC.

This clonotype was seen more than once but under ten times. The genes are TRBV29-1 and TRBJ1-1; D remains ambiguous. The CDR3 has 12 amino acids. Per germline, CDR1 SQVTM and CDR2 ANQGSEA. V was shortened by 5 bases and J by 4 bases, with 11 bases between the two germline ends. CDR3 region: CSVWRGGTEAFF. CDR3 nucleotide sequence: TGCAGCGTTTGGCGCGGCGGCACTGAAGCTTTCTTT.

At least ten counts were recorded for this clonotype. V usage is TRBV20-1 and J usage is TRBJ1-6; D gene unclear. Trimming took off 0 bases at V and 9 bases at J, with 9 bases between the two ends. Germline assignment: CDR1 DFQATT and CDR2 SNEGSKA (reference sequence). The CDR3 covers 13 residues. CDR3 nucleotides: TGCAGTGCTAGAGATGGAGGATCTTCACCCCTCCACTTT. Its protein product is CSARDGGSSPLHF.

The chain is built from TRBV5-4 and TRBJ2-1, with TRBD2 identical over 11 bases. Looked up from germline, CDR1 is SGHNT and CDR2 is YYREEE (reference sequence). Unmatched junction bases numbered 12, after V lost 4 bases and J lost 15 bases. The length of the CDR3 is 14 residues. CDR3 protein: CASSKPTSGSRPFF. The CDR3 bases are TGTGCCAGCAGCAAACCTACTAGCGGGAGTCGCCCGTTCTTC.

This clonotype was detected many times. The chain has TRBV5-1 and TRBJ2-7; D is uncertain. CDR1 is SGHRS, CDR2 YFSETQ, per germline. Trimming left V 1 base short and J 7 bases short, with 9 bases between. The CDR3 covers 12 residues. The CDR3 coding sequence is TGCGCCAGCAGCTTGTTGGGTGAGGAGCAGTACTTC. Translating it yields CASSLLGEEQYF.

The V gene is TRBV7-2, the J gene TRBJ2-7; D not certain. Trimming left V 3 bases short and J 0 bases short, with 6 bases between. The CDR3 sequence is 13 residues long. The germline V gene has CDR1 SGHTA and CDR2 FQGNSA. CDR3 bases: TGTGCCAGCAGCTTTTCTCCCTCCTACGAGCAGTACTTC. It specifies CASSFSPSYEQYF.

Many counts were recorded for this clonotype. V is TRBV7-9 and J is TRBJ2-1, with TRBD2 matching 9 bases. This CDR3 comprises 17 residues. Per the germline V gene, CDR1 is SEHNR and CDR2 is FQNEAQ (reference sequence). Trimming took 1 base from V and 6 from J; bases not matched to a gene: 10. The CDR3 DNA is TGTGCCAGCAGCTTAGAACTAGCGGGCCCCTCGGCCAATGAGCAGTTCTTC. This gives the protein CASSLELAGPSANEQFF.

This clonotype was seen ten or more times. The rearrangement links TRBV11-2 to TRBJ2-5; maybe TRBD2 (6 bases). Germline-derived CDR1 and CDR2 are SGHAT and FQNNGV. V was cut by 3 bases and J by 5 bases, with 13 bases left in between. This CDR3 is 14 amino acids long. CDR3: CASSLGLPVETQYF. The CDR3 DNA reads as TGTGCCAGCAGCTTGGGACTCCCGGTTGAGACCCAGTACTTC.

The sample holds many counts of this clonotype. The chain links TRBV5-5 to TRBJ1-4, with D possibly matching TRBD1 (6 bases). V was pared by 3 bases and J by 7 bases, with 19 bases between. There are 16 residues in the CDR3. In germline, CDR1 is SGHKS, CDR2 YYEKEE (reference sequence). CDR3 protein: CASSSMKGGGGEKLFF. The CDR3 DNA reads TGTGCCAGCAGCTCGATGAAGGGGGGCGGAGGTGAAAAACTGTTTTTT. The full variable domain, in which reference TRBV5-5 and TRBJ1-4 provide the parts outside the CDR3, is DAGVTQSPTHLIKTRGQQVTLRCSPISGHKSVSWYQQVLGQGPQFIFQYYEKEERGRGNFPDRFSARQFPNYSSELNVNALLLGDSALYLCASSSMKGGGGEKLFFGSGTQLSVL.

The chain combines TRBV7-2 with TRBJ2-4; D might be TRBD1 (5 bases). Germline assignment: CDR1 SGHTA and CDR2 FQGNSA. This CDR3 is built from 18 residues. V was cut by 3 bases and J by 0 bases, with 18 bases left in between. CDR3 in amino acids: CASSFLGQRSLAKNIQYF. CDR3 coding DNA: TGTGCCAGCAGCTTTTTGGGGCAGCGATCACTAGCCAAAAACATTCAGTACTTC.

The chain links TRBV5-1 to TRBJ1-1; D is perhaps TRBD1 (6 bases). CDR1 is SGHRS and CDR2 is YFSETQ in the germline V gene. V was trimmed by 0 bases and J by 2 bases, leaving 11 bases between them. There are 15 residues in the CDR3. Here the CDR3 reads CASSLVGTPNTEAFF. The CDR3 region has the DNA TGCGCCAGCAGCTTGGTCGGGACACCTAACACTGAAGCTTTCTTT.